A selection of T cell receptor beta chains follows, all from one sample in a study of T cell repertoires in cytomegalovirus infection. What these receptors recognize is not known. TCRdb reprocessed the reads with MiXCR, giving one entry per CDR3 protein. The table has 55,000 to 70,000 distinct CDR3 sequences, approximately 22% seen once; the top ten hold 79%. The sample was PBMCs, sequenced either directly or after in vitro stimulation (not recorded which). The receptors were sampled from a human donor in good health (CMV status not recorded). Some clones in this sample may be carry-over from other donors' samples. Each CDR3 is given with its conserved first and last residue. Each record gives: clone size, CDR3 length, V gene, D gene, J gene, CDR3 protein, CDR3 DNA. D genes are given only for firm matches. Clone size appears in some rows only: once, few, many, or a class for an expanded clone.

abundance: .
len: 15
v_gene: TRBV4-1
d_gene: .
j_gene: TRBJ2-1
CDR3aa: CASSQDSNSYNEQFF
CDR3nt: TGCGCCAGCAGCCAAGACTCAAACTCCTACAATGAGCAGTTCTTC

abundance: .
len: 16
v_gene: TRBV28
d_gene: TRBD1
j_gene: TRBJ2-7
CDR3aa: CASRSTRQGSTYEQYF
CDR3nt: TGTGCCAGCAGATCAACTCGACAGGGTTCGACCTACGAGCAGTACTTC

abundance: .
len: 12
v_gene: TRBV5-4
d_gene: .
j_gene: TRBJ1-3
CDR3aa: CASSVSGNTIYF
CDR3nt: TGTGCCAGCAGCGTATCTGGAAACACCATATATTTT

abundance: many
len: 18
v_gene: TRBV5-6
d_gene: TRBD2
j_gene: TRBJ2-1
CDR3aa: CASSMRGLAGVGVNEQFF
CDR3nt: TGTGCCAGCAGCATGCGGGGACTAGCGGGAGTCGGTGTCAATGAGCAGTTCTTC

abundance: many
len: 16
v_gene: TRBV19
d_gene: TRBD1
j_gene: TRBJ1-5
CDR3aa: CASSIVAGQGTQPQHF
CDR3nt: TGTGCCAGTAGTATAGTGGCCGGACAGGGGACACAGCCCCAGCATTTT

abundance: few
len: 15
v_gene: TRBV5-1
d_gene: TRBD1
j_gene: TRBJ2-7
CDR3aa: CASRTDRGPNYEQYF
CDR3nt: TGCGCCAGCAGGACGGACAGGGGGCCTAACTACGAGCAGTACTTC

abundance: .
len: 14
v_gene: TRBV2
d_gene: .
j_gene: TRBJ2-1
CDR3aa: CASTRLITYNEQFF
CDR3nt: TGTGCCAGCACGCGACTTATTACCTACAATGAGCAGTTCTTC

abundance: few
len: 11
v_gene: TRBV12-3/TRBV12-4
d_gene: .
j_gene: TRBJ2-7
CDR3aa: CASRGTDEQYF
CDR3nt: TGTGCCAGCAGAGGGACCGACGAGCAGTACTTC

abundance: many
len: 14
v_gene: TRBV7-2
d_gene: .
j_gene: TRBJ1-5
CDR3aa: CASSPSGGNQPQHF
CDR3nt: TGTGCCAGCAGCCCCTCAGGGGGCAATCAGCCCCAGCATTTT

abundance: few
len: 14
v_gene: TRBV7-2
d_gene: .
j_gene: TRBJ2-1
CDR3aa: CASSPLAGSNEQFF
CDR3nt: TGTGCCAGCAGTCCCTTGGCGGGAAGTAATGAGCAGTTCTTC

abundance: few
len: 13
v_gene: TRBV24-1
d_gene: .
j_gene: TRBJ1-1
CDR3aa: CATSVGSSTEAFF
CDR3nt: TGTGCCACCAGTGTCGGGTCGAGCACTGAAGCTTTCTTT

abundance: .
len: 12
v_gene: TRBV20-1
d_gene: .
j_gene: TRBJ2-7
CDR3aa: CSATGTLYEQYF
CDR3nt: TGCAGTGCCACCGGGACCCTCTACGAGCAGTACTTC

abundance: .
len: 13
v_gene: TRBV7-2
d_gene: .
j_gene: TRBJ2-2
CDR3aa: CASSLLNTGELFF
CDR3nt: TGTGCCAGCAGCCTTTTAAACACCGGGGAGCTGTTTTTT

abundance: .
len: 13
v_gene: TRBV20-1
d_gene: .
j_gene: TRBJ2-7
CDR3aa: CSASGTSGHEQYF
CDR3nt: TGCAGTGCTTCCGGGACATCGGGCCACGAGCAGTACTTC

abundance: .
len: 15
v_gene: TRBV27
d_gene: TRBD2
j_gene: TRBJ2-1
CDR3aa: CASSLQAGGGNEQFF
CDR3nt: TGTGCCAGCAGTTTACAAGCGGGAGGGGGCAATGAGCAGTTCTTC

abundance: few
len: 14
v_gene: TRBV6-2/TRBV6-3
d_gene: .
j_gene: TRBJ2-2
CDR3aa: CASSIHEDTGELFF
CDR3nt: TGTGCCAGCAGTATTCATGAGGACACCGGGGAGCTGTTTTTT

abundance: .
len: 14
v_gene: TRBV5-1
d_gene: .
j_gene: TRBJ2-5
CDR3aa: CASSLAWHLETQYF
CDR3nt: TGCGCCAGCAGCTTGGCCTGGCACCTAGAGACCCAGTACTTC

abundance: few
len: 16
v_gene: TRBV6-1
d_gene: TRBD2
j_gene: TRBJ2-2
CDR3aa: CASGLRKSGSTGELFF
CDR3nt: TGTGCCAGCGGGTTGAGGAAAAGCGGGAGTACCGGGGAGCTGTTTTTT

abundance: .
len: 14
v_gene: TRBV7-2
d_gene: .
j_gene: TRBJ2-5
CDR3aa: CASSLGGFPETQYF
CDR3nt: TGTGCCAGCAGCTTAGGTGGCTTCCCAGAGACCCAGTACTTC

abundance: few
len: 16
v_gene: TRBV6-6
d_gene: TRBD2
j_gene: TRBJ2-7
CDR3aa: CASSYSLAGGFYEQYF
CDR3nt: TGTGCCAGCAGTTACTCCCTAGCGGGAGGATTCTACGAGCAGTACTTC

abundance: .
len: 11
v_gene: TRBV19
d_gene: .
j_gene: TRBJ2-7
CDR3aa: CASMGGVEQYF
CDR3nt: TGTGCCAGTATGGGGGGTGTCGAGCAGTACTTC

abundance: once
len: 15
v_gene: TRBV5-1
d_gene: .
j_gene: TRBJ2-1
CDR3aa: CASSTEGGSSYEQFF
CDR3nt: TGCGCCAGCAGCACTGAGGGGGGCTCGAGCTATGAGCAGTTCTTC

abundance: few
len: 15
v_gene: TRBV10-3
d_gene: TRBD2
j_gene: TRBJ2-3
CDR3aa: CAITKQAGLTDTQYF
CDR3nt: TGTGCCATCACCAAACAAGCGGGACTCACAGATACGCAGTATTTT

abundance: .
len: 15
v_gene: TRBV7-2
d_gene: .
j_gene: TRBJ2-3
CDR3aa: CASSPRPRSADTQYF
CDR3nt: TGTGCCAGCAGCCCCCGCCCTAGGAGCGCAGATACGCAGTATTTT

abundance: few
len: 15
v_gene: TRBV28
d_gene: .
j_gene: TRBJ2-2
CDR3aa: CASSLTVGGTGELFF
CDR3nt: TGTGCCAGCAGTCTGACAGTAGGGGGGACCGGGGAGCTGTTTTTT

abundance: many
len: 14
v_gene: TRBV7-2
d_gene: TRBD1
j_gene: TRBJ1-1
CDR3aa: CASSLQGANTEAFF
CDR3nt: TGTGCCAGCAGCTTGCAGGGGGCGAACACTGAAGCTTTCTTT

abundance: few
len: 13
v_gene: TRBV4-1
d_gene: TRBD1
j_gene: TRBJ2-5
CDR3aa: CASSLQGQETQYF
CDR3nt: TGCGCCAGCAGCCTACAGGGGCAAGAGACCCAGTACTTC

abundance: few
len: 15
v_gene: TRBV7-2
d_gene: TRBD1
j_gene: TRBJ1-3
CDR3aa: CASSQDRGRRNTIYF
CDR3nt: TGTGCCAGCAGCCAGGACAGGGGAAGGCGAAACACCATATATTTT

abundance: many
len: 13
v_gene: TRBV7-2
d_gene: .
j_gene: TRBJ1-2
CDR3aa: CASSLPRHYGYTF
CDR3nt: TGTGCCAGCAGCTTGCCCAGACACTATGGCTACACCTTC

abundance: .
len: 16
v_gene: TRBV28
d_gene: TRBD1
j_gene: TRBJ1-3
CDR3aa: CASSSMTGPSGNTIYF
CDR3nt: TGTGCCAGCAGTTCTATGACAGGGCCCTCTGGAAACACCATATATTTT

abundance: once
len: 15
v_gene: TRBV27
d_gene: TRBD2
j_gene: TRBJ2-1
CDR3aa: CAGSLGLAGVNEQFF
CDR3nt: TGTGCCGGCAGTTTAGGTCTAGCGGGAGTCAATGAGCAGTTCTTC

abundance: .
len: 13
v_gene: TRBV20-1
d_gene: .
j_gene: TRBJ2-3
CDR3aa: CSARGFRADTQYF
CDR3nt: TGCAGTGCTAGAGGATTCAGGGCAGATACGCAGTATTTT

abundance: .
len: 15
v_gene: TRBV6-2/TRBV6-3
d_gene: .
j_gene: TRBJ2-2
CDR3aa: CASSRDAPNTGELFF
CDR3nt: TGTGCCAGCAGCCGGGACGCCCCGAACACCGGGGAGCTGTTTTTT

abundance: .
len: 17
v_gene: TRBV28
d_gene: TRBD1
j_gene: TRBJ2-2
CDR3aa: CASGTGGSSGNTGELFF
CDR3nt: TGTGCCAGCGGGACAGGGGGCTCTAGCGGCAACACCGGGGAGCTGTTTTTT

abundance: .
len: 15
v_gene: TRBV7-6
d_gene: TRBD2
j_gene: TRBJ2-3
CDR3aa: CASSLLAGVSDTQYF
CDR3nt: TGTGCTAGCAGTTTGCTAGCGGGAGTGTCGGATACGCAGTATTTT

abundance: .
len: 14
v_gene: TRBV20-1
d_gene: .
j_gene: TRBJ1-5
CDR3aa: CSAGNGQGNQPQHF
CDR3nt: TGCAGTGCTGGTAACGGGCAAGGCAATCAGCCCCAGCATTTT

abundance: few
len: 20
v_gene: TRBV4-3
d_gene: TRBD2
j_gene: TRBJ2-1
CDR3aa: CASSRKGTSGRVSSYNEQFF
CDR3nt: TGCGCCAGCAGCCGAAAAGGGACTAGCGGGAGGGTAAGCTCCTACAATGAGCAGTTCTTC

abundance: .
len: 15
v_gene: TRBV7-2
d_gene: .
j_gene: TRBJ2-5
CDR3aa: CASSLYVGLGETQYF
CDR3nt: TGTGCCAGCAGTTTGTATGTGGGATTGGGGGAGACCCAGTACTTC

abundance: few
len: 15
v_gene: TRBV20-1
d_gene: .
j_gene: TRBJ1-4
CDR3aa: CSARDSAGWNEKLFF
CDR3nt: TGCAGTGCTAGAGATTCGGCAGGGTGGAATGAAAAACTGTTTTTT

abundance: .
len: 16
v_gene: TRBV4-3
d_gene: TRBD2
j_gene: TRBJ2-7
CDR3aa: CASSQDGGEGSYEQYF
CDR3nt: TGCGCCAGCAGCCAAGATGGGGGGGAAGGCTCCTACGAGCAGTACTTC

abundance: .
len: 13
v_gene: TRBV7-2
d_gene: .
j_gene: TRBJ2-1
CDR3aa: CASSLVEDNEQFF
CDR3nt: TGTGCCAGCAGCTTAGTGGAGGACAATGAGCAGTTCTTC

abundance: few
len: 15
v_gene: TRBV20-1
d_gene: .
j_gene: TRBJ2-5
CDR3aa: CSARVGLSQEETQYF
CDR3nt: TGCAGTGCTAGAGTTGGTCTCAGCCAAGAAGAGACCCAGTACTTC

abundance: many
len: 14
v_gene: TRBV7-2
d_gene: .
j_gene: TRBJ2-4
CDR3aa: CASSSLQGQNIQYF
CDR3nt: TGTGCCAGCAGCTCTTTGCAGGGGCAAAACATTCAGTACTTC

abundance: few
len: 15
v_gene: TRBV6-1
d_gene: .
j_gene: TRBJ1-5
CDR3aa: CATSRVGAWNQPQHF
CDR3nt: TGTGCCACTAGTAGGGTCGGGGCATGGAATCAGCCCCAGCATTTT

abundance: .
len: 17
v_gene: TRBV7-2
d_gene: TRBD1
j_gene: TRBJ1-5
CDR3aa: CASSRGHRGFSNQPQHF
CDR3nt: TGTGCCAGCAGCCGCGGACACAGGGGTTTCAGCAATCAGCCCCAGCATTTT

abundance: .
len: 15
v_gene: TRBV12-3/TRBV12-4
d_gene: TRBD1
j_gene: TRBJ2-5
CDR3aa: CASSQTGTGYETQYF
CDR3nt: TGTGCCAGCAGTCAAACCGGGACAGGGTACGAGACCCAGTACTTC

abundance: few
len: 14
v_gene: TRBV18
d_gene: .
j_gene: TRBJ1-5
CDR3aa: CASSPRQRTQPQHF
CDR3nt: TGTGCCAGCTCACCACGGCAGAGAACCCAGCCCCAGCATTTT

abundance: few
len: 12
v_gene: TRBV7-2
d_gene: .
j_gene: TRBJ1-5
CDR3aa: CASSFTDQPQHF
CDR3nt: TGTGCCAGCAGCTTCACGGATCAGCCCCAGCATTTT

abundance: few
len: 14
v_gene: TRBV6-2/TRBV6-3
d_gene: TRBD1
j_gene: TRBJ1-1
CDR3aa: CASRFGQGNTEAFF
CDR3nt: TGTGCCAGCAGATTTGGACAGGGAAACACTGAAGCTTTCTTT

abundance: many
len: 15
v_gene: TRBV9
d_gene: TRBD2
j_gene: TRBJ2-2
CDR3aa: CASSESSGGTGELFF
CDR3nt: TGTGCCAGCAGCGAGTCTAGCGGGGGCACCGGGGAGCTGTTTTTT

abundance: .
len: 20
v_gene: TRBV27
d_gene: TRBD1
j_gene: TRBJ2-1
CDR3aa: CASRSPGTGAPGSIFDEQFF
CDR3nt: TGTGCCAGCAGATCTCCCGGGACAGGGGCGCCAGGGTCTATTTTCGATGAGCAGTTCTTC

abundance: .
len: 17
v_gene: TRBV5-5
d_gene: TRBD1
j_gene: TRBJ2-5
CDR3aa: CASSLRGQGVGQETQYF
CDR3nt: TGTGCCAGCAGTTTGCGGGGACAGGGGGTAGGGCAAGAGACCCAGTACTTC

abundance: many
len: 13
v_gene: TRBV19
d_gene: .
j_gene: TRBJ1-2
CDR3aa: CASSILDRYGYTF
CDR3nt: TGTGCCAGTAGTATTCTGGACAGATATGGCTACACCTTC

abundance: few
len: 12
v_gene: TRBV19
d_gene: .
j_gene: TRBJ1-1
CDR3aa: CASSIGNTEAFF
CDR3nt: TGTGCCAGTAGTATCGGGAACACTGAAGCTTTCTTT

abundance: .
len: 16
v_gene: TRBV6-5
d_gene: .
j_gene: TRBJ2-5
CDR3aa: CASSYGSSGLQETQYF
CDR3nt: TGTGCCAGCAGTTACGGGAGTAGCGGACTCCAAGAGACCCAGTACTTC

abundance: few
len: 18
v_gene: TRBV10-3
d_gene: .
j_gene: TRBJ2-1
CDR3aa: CAISESEAGRAPGNEQFF
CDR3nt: TGTGCCATCAGTGAGTCGGAGGCAGGCCGCGCCCCTGGCAATGAGCAGTTCTTC

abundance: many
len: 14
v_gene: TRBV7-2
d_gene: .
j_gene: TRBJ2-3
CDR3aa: CASSFSIMADTQYF
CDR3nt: TGTGCCAGCAGCTTTAGTATAATGGCCGATACGCAGTATTTT

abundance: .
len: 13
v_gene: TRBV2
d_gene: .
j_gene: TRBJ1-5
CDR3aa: CASNGGSNQPQHF
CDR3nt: TGTGCCAGCAATGGGGGTAGCAATCAGCCCCAGCATTTT

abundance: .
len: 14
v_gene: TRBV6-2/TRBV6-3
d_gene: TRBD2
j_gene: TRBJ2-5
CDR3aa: CASSASGSKETQYF
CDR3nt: TGTGCCAGCAGTGCTAGCGGGAGTAAAGAGACCCAGTACTTC